One and the same sample provided the 8 T cell receptor beta chains below, sequenced in a study of siplizumab effects on memory and regulatory T cells. Measured with immunoSEQ multiplex PCR; TCRdb has only the in-frame clones, and not every one. The data hold about 69,000 clones, with 80% to 90% observed a single time. Sequenced material: Tregs sorted from blood. The origin of the receptors is a human donor in good health.

The rearrangement joins TRBV4-1 to TRBJ2-6; D is possibly TRBD1 (5 bases). This CDR3 comprises 17 residues. Per germline, CDR1 MGHRA and CDR2 YSYEKL. V shed 0 bases and J shed 4 bases, with 13 bases lying between them. CDR3 nucleotides: TGCGCCAGCAGCCAAGATAGGAAGGGGCTCGGGGCCAACGTCCTGACTTTC. Translated: CASSQDRKGLGANVLTF.

The J gene is TRBJ2-2, the V gene TRBV7-3; D call uncertain. The CDR3 spans 16 residues. V was shortened by 5 bases and J by 4 bases, with 17 bases between the two germline ends. Germline assignment: CDR1 SGHTA and CDR2 FQGTGA. The CDR3 region is CASSPNAIGTTGELFF. DNA for the CDR3: TGTGCCAGCAGCCCGAACGCCATAGGAACCACCGGGGAGCTGTTTTTT. Drawing the rest from reference TRBV7-3 and TRBJ2-2, the complete variable domain is GAGVSQTPSNKVTEKGKYVELRCDPISGHTALYWYRQSLGQGPEFLIYFQGTGAADDSGLPNDRFFAVRPEGSVSTLKIQRTERGDSAVYLCASSPNAIGTTGELFFGEGSRLTVL.

V gene TRBV5-1 combines with J gene TRBJ1-1, with 11 bases fitting TRBD1. The CDR3 runs 15 residues. Germline assignment: CDR1 SGHRS and CDR2 YFSETQ. V shed 2 bases and J 9 bases; nucleotides not matched to a gene: 9. CDR3 loop: CASSFVGQGARKAFF. As DNA, the CDR3 is TGCGCCAGCAGCTTCGTAGGACAGGGGGCGCGGAAAGCTTTCTTT.

The V gene is TRBV29-1, the J gene TRBJ1-1, with a tentative D call TRBD1 (5 bases). The ends were cut back, 7 bases at V and 3 bases at J, with 21 bases in the middle. Germline CDR1 is SQVTM and CDR2 is ANQGSEA. The CDR3 runs 15 residues. The CDR3 DNA reads TGCAGCGCCGGAGGGTCAGGGTCTGGACACACTGAAGCTTTCTTT. This codes for CSAGGSGSGHTEAFF.

V is TRBV5-1 and J is TRBJ2-2, with 8 bases identical to TRBD1. The CDR3 is made up of 13 amino acids. Germline V gives CDR1 SGHRS, CDR2 YFSETQ. The junction had 5 bases not matched to a gene; V was cut back by 4 bases and J by 9 bases. CDR3 sequence: CASSLGQGRELFF. For the CDR3, the DNA is TGCGCCAGCAGCCTCGGACAGGGCCGGGAGCTGTTTTTT.

The chain combines TRBV4-2 with TRBJ2-1, with TRBD2 identical over 7 bases. Germline CDR1 and CDR2: LGHNA and YNFKEQ. V shed 0 bases, J shed 4 bases, and the junction held 9 bases outside the gene matches. This CDR3 has 17 residues. The chain's CDR3 is CASSQDRRGLLYNEQFF. As DNA, the CDR3 is TGTGCCAGCAGCCAAGATCGGAGGGGACTACTTTACAATGAGCAGTTCTTC.

V usage is TRBV30 and J usage is TRBJ2-7; tentative D call: TRBD1 (5 bases). Germline values: CDR1 GTSNPN, CDR2 SVGIG (reference sequence). This CDR3 is 13 amino acids long. V shed 8 bases and J shed 3 bases, with 17 bases lying between them. CDR3 loop: CAQRLQGHYEQYF. The CDR3 coding sequence is TGTGCCCAACGGTTGCAGGGCCACTACGAGCAGTACTTC.

The rearrangement uses TRBV10-3 and TRBJ2-1; D remains ambiguous. Germline lookup yields CDR1 ENHRY and CDR2 SYGVKD. Trimming left V 9 bases short and J 0 bases short, with 15 bases between. This CDR3 spans 15 amino acids. The DNA for the CDR3 is TGTGCCATTGGCCCCGGGTCCAGCTCCTACAATGAGCAGTTCTTC. It specifies CAIGPGSSSYNEQFF.